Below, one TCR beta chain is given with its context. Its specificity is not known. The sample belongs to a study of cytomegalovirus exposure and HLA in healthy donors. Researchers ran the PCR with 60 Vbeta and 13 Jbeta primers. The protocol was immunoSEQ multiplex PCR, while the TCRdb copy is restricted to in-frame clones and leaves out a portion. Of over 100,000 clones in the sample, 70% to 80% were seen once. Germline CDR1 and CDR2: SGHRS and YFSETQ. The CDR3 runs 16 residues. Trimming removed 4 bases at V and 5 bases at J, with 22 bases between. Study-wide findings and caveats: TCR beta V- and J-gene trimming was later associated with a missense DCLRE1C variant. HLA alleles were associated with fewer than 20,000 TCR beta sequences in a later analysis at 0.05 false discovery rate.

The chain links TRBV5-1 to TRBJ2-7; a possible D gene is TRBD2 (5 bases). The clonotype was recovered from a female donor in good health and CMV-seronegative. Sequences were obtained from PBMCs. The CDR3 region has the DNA TGCGCCAGCAGCCCGGACTCCCGGTTGATGAAAGACGAGCAGTACTTC. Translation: CASSPDSRLMKDEQYF. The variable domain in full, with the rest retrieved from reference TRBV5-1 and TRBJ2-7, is KAGVTQTPRYLIKTRGQQVTLSCSPISGHRSVSWYQQTPGQGLQFLFEYFSETQRNKGNFPGRFSGRQFSNSRSEMNVSTLELGDSALYLCASSPDSRLMKDEQYFGPGTRLTVT.